This T cell receptor (beta chain) was captured in a study of circulating and synovial CD4+ cells in juvenile arthritis. Study-level findings and limits: Bulk blood CD4 repertoires were more diverse than these. CPL versus bulk CD4 samples: T cell genome counts differed by at least an order of magnitude. Vbeta family usage analysis did not detect the pathogenic-like versus bulk difference.

Germline CDR1 reads GTSNPN; CDR2 reads SVGIG (reference sequence). This CDR3 region has 14 residues. J was trimmed by 8 bases and V by 2 bases; bases with no gene match: 6. With respect to this clone: Antigen specificity is unknown.

Using immunoSEQ multiplex PCR, the repertoire was profiled, and TCRdb retains in-frame clones only, with some absent. The table lists 30,000 to 40,000 clones, more than 90% of them singletons. Sequenced samples came from active juvenile idiopathic arthritis patients. The sequence was obtained from a human donor with juvenile idiopathic arthritis. The specimen sequenced was CD4+ T cells from blood. The rearrangement uses TRBV30 and TRBJ1-4; 9 bases match TRBD1. CDR3 nucleotide sequence: TGTGCCTGGAGTCCGGGGACAGGGCGGGAAAAACTGTTTTTT. Translation gives CAWSPGTGREKLFF.